A selection of T cell receptor beta chains follows, all from one sample in a study of blood T cell repertoires in COVID-19. Libraries were prepared by immunoSEQ multiplex PCR; TCRdb keeps only in-frame clonotypes and omits some of them. Here the sample spans tens of thousands of clones, 85% to 90% being singletons. Sample: peripheral blood. The source of these receptors is a man in his 70s with COVID-19, enrolled during active disease. Both conserved end residues are part of each CDR3. A D gene is named only where the DNA matches it firmly. Only part of the rows carry a size: once, few, many, or a class if the clone is expanded.

d_call	clone_size	j_call	v_call	cdr3_nt	cdr3_aa
.	.	TRBJ1-2	TRBV6-4	TGTGCCAGCAGTGACCGGGGTGGCTACACCTTC	CASSDRGGYTF
TRBD1	.	TRBJ1-5	TRBV12-3/TRBV12-4	TGTGCCAGCAGTCGGACAGGGAACCAGCCCCAGCATTTT	CASSRTGNQPQHF
.	.	TRBJ2-1	TRBV5-1	TGCGCCAGCAGCTTGGGCCCCGCTAGCTCCATAGGGGAGCAGTTCTTC	CASSLGPASSIGEQFF
TRBD2	.	TRBJ2-1	TRBV13	TGTGCCAGCAGCTTAGGCCCAGCGGGGGAGTACAATGAGCAGTTCTTC	CASSLGPAGEYNEQFF
.	.	TRBJ1-5	TRBV12-5	TGTGCTAGTGGTTTGGTAGTATTTCCGGCCGGGACCGCGGAAAGGGAGGATCAGCCCCAGCATTTT	CASGLVVFPAGTAEREDQPQHF
TRBD1	.	TRBJ1-4	TRBV5-1	TGCGCCAGCAGCTTGGCTGGGACAGGGCCTAATGAAAAACTGTTTTTT	CASSLAGTGPNEKLFF
TRBD2	.	TRBJ2-2	TRBV5-4	TGTGCCAGCAGCTTGGAGTTAGCGGGAGGGCCTAACACCGGGGAGCTGTTTTTT	CASSLELAGGPNTGELFF
.	.	TRBJ2-2	TRBV5-1	TGCGCCAGCAGCCTAACTGTAAACACCGGGGAGCTGTTTTTT	CASSLTVNTGELFF
TRBD1	.	TRBJ1-1	TRBV11-2	TGTGCCAGCAGTCAAAACAGGGGAGAAGCTTTCTTT	CASSQNRGEAFF
TRBD1	.	TRBJ1-5	TRBV6-5	TGTGCCAGCAACACCGGGACAGGGAACAATCAGCCCCAGCATTTT	CASNTGTGNNQPQHF
TRBD1	.	TRBJ1-1	TRBV19	TGTGCCAGTAGTACCGCCTGGACAGGAGAAGCTTTCTTT	CASSTAWTGEAFF
TRBD1	.	TRBJ1-2	TRBV20-1	TGCAGTGCTAGTAAGACAGGGGGTTTTGATGGCTACACCTTC	CSASKTGGFDGYTF
TRBD1	.	TRBJ2-3	TRBV6-4	TGTGCCAGCAGTGGGACAGGGCTCACAGATACGCAGTATTTT	CASSGTGLTDTQYF
.	.	TRBJ1-2	TRBV13	TGTGCCAGCAGCTTTCGACAGGCGAGCTATGGCTACACCTTC	CASSFRQASYGYTF
.	.	TRBJ1-5	TRBV2	TGTGCCAGCAGTTCGGGACACAGCCTTAATCAGCCCCAGCATTTT	CASSSGHSLNQPQHF
.	.	TRBJ1-4	TRBV15	TGTGCCACCAGCAGGGCTGTTGCAACTAATGAAAAACTGTTTTTT	CATSRAVATNEKLFF
.	.	TRBJ2-3	TRBV12-5	TGTGCTAGTGGGGGGACTTCGGCGGGAGATACGCAGTATTTT	CASGGTSAGDTQYF
TRBD1	.	TRBJ2-3	TRBV29-1	TGCAGCGTTGCCCTCATGGGACAGGGAACAGATACGCAGTATTTT	CSVALMGQGTDTQYF
TRBD1	.	TRBJ1-2	TRBV14	TGTGCCAGCAGCCAAGGGACAGGGTACCCAACCAATGGCTACACCTTC	CASSQGTGYPTNGYTF
TRBD2	.	TRBJ2-1	TRBV27	TGTGCCAGCAGTATTATTTGGACTAGCGGGATCTACAATGAGCAGTTCTTC	CASSIIWTSGIYNEQFF
.	.	TRBJ1-3	TRBV5-1	TGCGCCAGCAGCTTAAGAGGGAAAAACACCATATATTTT	CASSLRGKNTIYF
TRBD1	.	TRBJ2-7	TRBV7-9	TGTGCCAGCAGCCGTGAGCCGGGACAGGGTCAACAAAAGAATTACGAGCAGTACTTC	CASSREPGQGQQKNYEQYF
.	once	TRBJ1-6	TRBV14	TGTGCCAGCAGCCAAGTATCGGTCAGGATCTCCTATAATTCACCCCTCCACTTT	CASSQVSVRISYNSPLHF
.	.	TRBJ1-1	TRBV30	TGTGCCTGGAGTGTACCACAGATCGGGGGGAAGGAGGGGACTGAAGCTTTCTTT	CAWSVPQIGGKEGTEAFF
.	.	TRBJ2-5	TRBV2	TGTGCCAGCAGTGAGGTCAGGGTCCAAGAGACCCAGTACTTC	CASSEVRVQETQYF
TRBD1	.	TRBJ1-3	TRBV4-1	TGCGCCAGCAGCCAGTTTTTACAGGGGCAGCCTGGAAACACCATATATTTT	CASSQFLQGQPGNTIYF
.	.	TRBJ1-4	TRBV27	TGTGCCAGCAGTATAGGCCCAGGGGTGGCTAATGAAAAACTGTTTTTT	CASSIGPGVANEKLFF
.	.	TRBJ1-3	TRBV12-5	TGTGCTAGTGGTTTGTTTGCTTCGCCTACAGGAACATCCGGCCGCACCATATATTTT	CASGLFASPTGTSGRTIYF
TRBD1	.	TRBJ2-1	TRBV18	TGTGCCAGCTCCGAGGGACAGGGCCCCTACAATGAGCAGTTCTTC	CASSEGQGPYNEQFF
.	.	TRBJ2-6	TRBV5-5	TGTGCCAGCAGCTTCGGTTTGGGGGCCAACGTCCTGACTTTC	CASSFGLGANVLTF
.	.	TRBJ2-7	TRBV5-1	TGCGCCAGCAGCTTGCTACCCGGGGAATCCTACGAGCAGTACTTC	CASSLLPGESYEQYF
TRBD2	.	TRBJ2-1	TRBV4-2	TGTGCCAGCAGCCAAGCCCTTACCCTTAGCGGGAGCCATGAGCAGTTCTTC	CASSQALTLSGSHEQFF
TRBD2	once	TRBJ2-3	TRBV29-1	TGCAGCGTCGCCCGGGGGGGTGGCACAGATACGCAGTATTTT	CSVARGGGTDTQYF
.	.	TRBJ1-2	TRBV11-2	TGTGCCAGCAGCTTCTTCACAGGAAACAACTATGGCTACACCTTC	CASSFFTGNNYGYTF
.	.	TRBJ1-5	TRBV2	TGTGCCAGCAGGGTCACGGGGGGGACCAATCAGCCCCAGCATTTT	CASRVTGGTNQPQHF
.	.	TRBJ2-1	TRBV4-2	TGTGCCAGCAGCCAAGATCCCGGGACTCCCAATGAGCAGTTCTTC	CASSQDPGTPNEQFF
.	.	TRBJ1-2	TRBV4-1	TGCGCCAGCAGCCCACGCCAGCCGGCGGATAACTATGGCTACACCTTC	CASSPRQPADNYGYTF
.	once	TRBJ2-5	TRBV5-8	TGTGCCAGCAGCCCCCTGGCCGGGGTCGGGCAAGAGACCCAGTACTTC	CASSPLAGVGQETQYF
.	.	TRBJ1-5	TRBV30	TGTGCCTGGAGTAGGGGTGGCGGAAATCAGCCCCAGCATTTT	CAWSRGGGNQPQHF
.	.	TRBJ2-1	TRBV7-2	TGTGCCAGCAGCTTAGGATGGGAGAATGAGCAGTTCTTC	CASSLGWENEQFF
.	.	TRBJ2-2	TRBV11-2	TGTGCCAGCAGCTTACGTCAGGCCGGGGAGCTGTTTTTT	CASSLRQAGELFF
TRBD2	.	TRBJ2-1	TRBV3-1/TRBV3-2	TGTGCCAGCAGCCTACCCGGACTAGGGGATGAGCAGTTCTTC	CASSLPGLGDEQFF
.	.	TRBJ1-1	TRBV5-8	TGTGCCAGCAGCTTGGTACAGGAGAACACTGAAGCTTTCTTT	CASSLVQENTEAFF
.	.	TRBJ1-3	TRBV2	TGTGCCAGTGCGAGCGGAAACACCATATATTTT	CASASGNTIYF
TRBD1	.	TRBJ2-2	TRBV30	TGTGCCTGGAGTGGGGACAGGGGGCAAGTCGGGGAGCTGTTTTTT	CAWSGDRGQVGELFF
.	few	TRBJ2-7	TRBV6-5	TGTGCCAGCAGGACGCAGGGAGGCGGCTCCTACGAGCAGTACTTC	CASRTQGGGSYEQYF
.	.	TRBJ1-2	TRBV5-6	TGTGCCAGCAGCTCACCAAGACAGACCTTTTATGGCTACACCTTC	CASSSPRQTFYGYTF
TRBD2	.	TRBJ2-1	TRBV7-9	TGTGCCAGCAGCTTGACTAGCGGGAGAGGAAATGAGCAGTTCTTC	CASSLTSGRGNEQFF
TRBD1	.	TRBJ1-2	TRBV30	TGTGCCTGTCGGACAGGCGTTTATGGCTACACCTTC	CACRTGVYGYTF
TRBD1	.	TRBJ1-2	TRBV27	TGTGCCAGCAGTCCCCTAGCTACAGGGGAAAACTATGGCTACACCTTC	CASSPLATGENYGYTF
TRBD1	.	TRBJ1-4	TRBV19	TGTGCCAGTAGTCGGGACAGGAGTGAAAAACTGTTTTTT	CASSRDRSEKLFF
TRBD2	once	TRBJ2-1	TRBV19	TGTGCCAGTAGTTTGGCGGGGGGCATTTACAATGAGCAGTTCTTC	CASSLAGGIYNEQFF
.	.	TRBJ2-5	TRBV3-1/TRBV3-2	TGTGCCAGCAGCCGAGGCTTGCGACTGGGCCAAGAGACCCAGTACTTC	CASSRGLRLGQETQYF
.	.	TRBJ2-2	TRBV11-2	TGTGCCAGCAGCCCGAGACCCCGTGGGGAGCGTGGAAACACCGGGGAGCTGTTTTTT	CASSPRPRGERGNTGELFF
TRBD1	few	TRBJ1-4	TRBV15	TGTGCCACCAGCAGAGAAGGGACAGGGTGGAGAAAACTGTTTTTT	CATSREGTGWRKLFF
TRBD2	.	TRBJ2-5	TRBV30	TGTGCCGGAGAGCGGGACCGCGCGTACCAAGAGACCCAGTACTTC	CAGERDRAYQETQYF
TRBD1	.	TRBJ1-6	TRBV13	TGTGCCAGCAGTCCCGGGACAGGGTGGTCACCCCTCCACTTT	CASSPGTGWSPLHF
TRBD1	.	TRBJ2-7	TRBV27	TGTGCCAGCAGTTTCCTTCCCGGGACAGACGAGCAGTACTTC	CASSFLPGTDEQYF
TRBD2	.	TRBJ2-1	TRBV27	TGTGCCACCAAGGGACTAGCCACCTACAATGAGCAGTTCTTC	CATKGLATYNEQFF
TRBD1	.	TRBJ1-4	TRBV18	TGTGCCAGCTCACCCGGACAGGGCCTTAATGAAAAACTGTTTTTT	CASSPGQGLNEKLFF